The TCR beta chain under discussion was sequenced for a study of CD8+CD57+ T cells in acquired aplastic anemia. Study-level background: The study obtained an average of approximately 3 ug of DNA from sorted CD4+ and CD8+ cells. Study-wide results and limits: Almost 30 shared CD8+ CDR3s appeared highly expressed within patients' immunodominant clones. CD8+ Simpson's diversity in patients was not significantly different from that in controls.

Trimming removed 4 bases from V and 5 bases from J; junction bases left unmatched: 10. The germline gives CDR1 WNHNN, CDR2 SYGVQD (reference sequence). The CDR3 loop spans 15 amino acids. TCR beta VDJ and CDR3 profiling used genomic DNA as template. MiXCR, applied by TCRdb to the reads, yields one record per CDR3 protein. The data contain a few hundred thousand distinct CDR3 sequences, roughly 57% of them seen just once; the ten biggest clones take up approximately 32%. Details on this clonotype: Its specificity is not known.

The chain employs TRBV10-1 and TRBJ2-5, with 7 bases matching TRBD2. Material: sorted CD4+, CD8+, or CD8+CD57+ T cells (not recorded which) from PBMCs. The origin of this receptor is a human donor in good health. The CDR3 reads CASSAAGPSVETQYF. CDR3 nucleotides: TGCGCCAGCAGTGCAGCGGGACCATCTGTGGAGACCCAGTACTTC.